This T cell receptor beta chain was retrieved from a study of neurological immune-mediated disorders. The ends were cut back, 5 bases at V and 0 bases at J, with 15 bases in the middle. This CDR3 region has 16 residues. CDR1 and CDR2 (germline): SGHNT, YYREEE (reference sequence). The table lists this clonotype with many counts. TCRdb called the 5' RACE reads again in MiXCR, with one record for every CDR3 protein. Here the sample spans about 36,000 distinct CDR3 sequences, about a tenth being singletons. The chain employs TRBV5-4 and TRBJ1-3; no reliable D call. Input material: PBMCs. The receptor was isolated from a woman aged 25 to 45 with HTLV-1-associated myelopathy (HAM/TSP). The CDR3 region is CASSTTDLSSGNTIYF. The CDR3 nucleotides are TGTGCCAGCAGTACTACGGACCTCTCCTCTGGAAACACCATATATTTT.